The rows below give T cell receptor beta chains drawn from one sample of a study of blood T cell repertoires in COVID-19. Generated by immunoSEQ multiplex PCR, the TCRdb table keeps only in-frame clones and is missing some. In the table there are 140,000 to 150,000 clones, about 82% of which are singletons. The sequencing input was PBMCs or T cells enriched from blood (not recorded which). These receptors all stem from a woman between 35 and 50 years old who had recovered from COVID-19. CDR3s include the opening cysteine and the closing phenylalanine or tryptophan. Fields, in order: V gene, D gene, clone size, J gene, CDR3 DNA, CDR3 protein. A D gene is named only where the DNA matches it firmly. Expanded clones are given a class, and other clones once, few, many or no size at all.

>TRBV27|TRBD1|NA|TRBJ1-2
TGTGCCAGCACTCCCGGACAGGGCGGGTACTATGGCTACACCTTC
CASTPGQGGYYGYTF
>TRBV5-4|NA|NA|TRBJ2-1
TGTGCCAGCAGCCCGGGGTCCCGGAGCTCCTACAATGAGCAGTTCTTC
CASSPGSRSSYNEQFF
>TRBV2|TRBD1|NA|TRBJ2-3
TGTGCCACCGGGACAGCAAGCACAGATACGCAGTATTTT
CATGTASTDTQYF
>TRBV2|NA|NA|TRBJ2-1
TGTGCCAGCATCTCGGGGGACCGTTGGGAGCAGTTCTTC
CASISGDRWEQFF
>TRBV9|NA|once|TRBJ2-7
TGTGCCAGCAGCGTAGCCCCGGACACGTACGAGCAGTACTTC
CASSVAPDTYEQYF
>TRBV15|NA|NA|TRBJ2-6
TGTGCCACCAGCAGGGGACACCCGGACTCTGGGGCCAACGTCCTGACTTTC
CATSRGHPDSGANVLTF
>TRBV19|TRBD1|NA|TRBJ1-5
TGTGCCAGTAGCGTACAGGGGCGTCAGCCCCAGCATTTT
CASSVQGRQPQHF
>TRBV6-6|TRBD1|NA|TRBJ2-2
TGTGCCAGCAGTTCCTTAGGGACAGTCAACACCGGGGAGCTGTTTTTT
CASSSLGTVNTGELFF
>TRBV19|TRBD1|NA|TRBJ1-5
TGTGCCAGTAGTATCTCGGGACAGGGTCGCAATCAGCCCCAGCATTTT
CASSISGQGRNQPQHF
>TRBV5-1|TRBD2|NA|TRBJ2-5
TGCGCCAGCAGCTCCCCGACTAGCGGGCTAGAGACCCAGTACTTC
CASSSPTSGLETQYF
>TRBV5-1|NA|NA|TRBJ1-3
TGCGCCAGCAGCCTCGGACAGTTCCTCTCTGGAAACACCATATATTTT
CASSLGQFLSGNTIYF
>TRBV7-7|NA|NA|TRBJ2-5
TGTGCCAGCAGCTTAGGGGCAGGCGGGCCGGAAAAAAAGACCCAGTACTTC
CASSLGAGGPEKKTQYF
>TRBV5-1|NA|NA|TRBJ1-4
TGCGCCAGCAGCTTGGTATCGGGTGAAAAACTGTTTTTT
CASSLVSGEKLFF
>TRBV12-3/TRBV12-4|NA|NA|TRBJ2-1
TGTGCCAGCAGTTTTTCGGTATACAATGAGCAGTTCTTC
CASSFSVYNEQFF
>TRBV18|TRBD1|NA|TRBJ1-2
TGTGCCAGCTCACCTCCCGGGACAGGGGGCCTTGGCTACACCTTC
CASSPPGTGGLGYTF
>TRBV7-8|NA|NA|TRBJ2-1
TGTGCCAGCACTGAGACCCGAACGGGCAATGAGCAGTTCTTC
CASTETRTGNEQFF
>TRBV7-9|NA|NA|TRBJ2-3
TGTGCCAGCACCGGAGGGTCAGTAGATACGCAGTATTTT
CASTGGSVDTQYF
>TRBV23-1|NA|NA|TRBJ1-1
TGCGCCAGCAGTGTCCCTCCCCAGGGGAACACTGAAGCTTTCTTT
CASSVPPQGNTEAFF
>TRBV6-4|TRBD1|NA|TRBJ2-1
TGTGCCAGCAGTGAGCCGGGACAGGGGTACAATGAGCAGTTCTTC
CASSEPGQGYNEQFF
>TRBV27|NA|NA|TRBJ2-7
TGTGCCAGCAGTTTATCCCGAGTAGTGCACGAGCAGTACTTC
CASSLSRVVHEQYF
>TRBV7-7|TRBD2|NA|TRBJ2-7
TGTGCTAGCAGCCAGGGTGCTAGCGGGAACTACGAGCAGTACTTC
CASSQGASGNYEQYF
>TRBV9|TRBD2|many|TRBJ2-3
TGTGCCAGCAGTGGAGGGACTAGCGGCCTCACAGATACGCAGTATTTT
CASSGGTSGLTDTQYF
>TRBV21-1|NA|NA|TRBJ1-2
TGTGCCAGCAGCAGACCGGACAGAACTAACTATGGCTACACCTTC
CASSRPDRTNYGYTF
>TRBV4-1|TRBD1|NA|TRBJ1-2
TGCGCCAGCAGCGCGGGACAGGGTTCGTTCGGCTACACCTTC
CASSAGQGSFGYTF
>TRBV7-9|NA|NA|TRBJ1-1
TGTGCCAGCAGCTTAGCCCATGAAGCTTTCTTT
CASSLAHEAFF
>TRBV6-4|TRBD1|NA|TRBJ1-2
TGTGCCAGCAGTGACTCGGCTTCTCAGACAGGGACGGGTGGCTACACCTTC
CASSDSASQTGTGGYTF
>TRBV6-4|NA|NA|TRBJ1-5
TGTGCCAGCACCAGAAGAAATCAGCCCCAGCATTTT
CASTRRNQPQHF
>TRBV9|TRBD1|NA|TRBJ2-7
TGTGCCAGCAGCGTAGGGCTAAGGGGGCAGGGCTACGAGCAGTACTTC
CASSVGLRGQGYEQYF
>TRBV6-1|NA|NA|TRBJ1-1
TGTGCCAGCAGTGAAGCAGGAAACCGGGACAAAGATATGAACACTGAAGCTTTCTTT
CASSEAGNRDKDMNTEAFF
>TRBV28|NA|NA|TRBJ1-3
TGTGCCAGCAGTTTACCCACAGGGAGCTCTGGAAACACCATATATTTT
CASSLPTGSSGNTIYF